This TCR beta chain originates from a study of T cell repertoires in cytomegalovirus infection. On this clonotype itself: Antigen: not known.

Germline V gene data show CDR1 as MNHEY and CDR2 as SMNVEV (reference sequence). The CDR3 is made up of 13 amino acids. V lost 1 base to trimming and J lost 3 bases; unmatched junction nucleotides: 0. TCRdb used MiXCR to reprocess the reads, holding one entry per CDR3 protein. The profile shows some 920,000 distinct CDR3 sequences, less than 35% of them singletons. Study-wide results and limits: The study identified carriers of CMV plus the relevant HLA from cumulative public TCR beta family frequency. The ex vivo response showed dominance by HLA-C-restricted CMV-specific TCR beta clonotypes.

The V and J genes are TRBV27 and TRBJ2-7, with 7 bases lining up with TRBD2. Sequences were derived from cultured CD8+ T cells from PBMCs, sampled from culture after CMV antigen stimulation. The receptor was derived from a human donor in good health (CMV status not recorded). Some clones in this sample may be carry-over from other donors' samples. The CDR3 sequence: CASSLWGGYEQYF. The CDR3 DNA is TGTGCCAGCAGTTTATGGGGGGGCTACGAGCAGTACTTC.